The 4 T cell receptor beta chains in this list originate from one sample, sequenced in a study of memory CD4+ T cells and cytomegalovirus serostatus. The sort gate was single viable CD3+CD4+CD8-CD45RO+ cells for memory CD4+ T cells. Clones were sequenced by immunoSEQ multiplex PCR, and TCRdb holds only the in-frame ones, with some missing. The repertoire includes approximately 60,000 clones, over 65% of them detected once, and 2.6% sits in the top ten. Sequences were obtained from memory CD4+ T cells from blood. Source of these receptors: an adult in good health and CMV-seropositive.

The chain links TRBV19 to TRBJ1-2; TRBD1 might be the D (5 bases). The CDR3 spans 12 residues. V was cut by 5 bases and J by 7 bases, with 11 bases left in between. The germline gives CDR1 LNHDA, CDR2 SQIVND (reference sequence). The CDR3 here is CASSFRDGGYTF. CDR3 sequence (DNA): TGTGCCAGTAGTTTCAGGGATGGTGGCTACACCTTC. Complete variable domain (other parts from reference TRBV19 and TRBJ1-2): DGGITQSPKYLFRKEGQNVTLSCEQNLNHDAMYWYRQDPGQGLRLIYYSQIVNDFQKGDIAEGYSVSREKKESFPLTVTSAQKNPTAFYLCASSFRDGGYTFGSGTRLTVV.

This sequence joins TRBV5-1 and TRBJ2-5; D assignment may be TRBD1 or TRBD2 (5 bases each). CDR3 size: 14 residues. The germline CDR1 and CDR2 sequences are SGHRS and YFSETQ. Trimming cost V 4 bases and J 5 bases, with 15 bases left between them. The CDR3 DNA follows: TGCGCCAGCAGCGGGGACCTTAGAGGGGAGACCCAGTACTTC. This gives the protein CASSGDLRGETQYF.

This clone occurred once. This sequence joins TRBV4-1 and TRBJ2-7, with 10 bases identical to TRBD2. CDR3 length: 14 residues. Germline-derived CDR1 and CDR2 are MGHRA and YSYEKL. The V segment lost 3 bases and the J segment 3 bases; nucleotides outside the gene matches: 2. DNA for the CDR3: TGCGCCAGCAGCCACCTAGCGGGAGTCTACGAGCAGTACGTC. Translation: CASSHLAGVYEQYV.

The V gene is TRBV13, the J gene TRBJ2-1; TRBD2 matches at 9 bases. The CDR3 contains 15 residues. Germline V gives CDR1 PRHDT, CDR2 FYEKMQ (reference sequence). Germline trimming cut 6 bases from V and 8 bases from J; bases unmatched to any gene: 11. The CDR3 sequence is CASRFAGGPRHEQFF. The CDR3 DNA is TGTGCCAGCAGGTTTGCGGGAGGGCCTCGGCATGAGCAGTTCTTC. The full variable domain, its missing parts supplied by reference TRBV13 and TRBJ2-1, is AAGVIQSPRHLIKEKRETATLKCYPIPRHDTVYWYQQGPGQDPQFLISFYEKMQSDKGSIPDRFSAQQFSDYHSELNMSSLELGDSALYFCASRFAGGPRHEQFFGPGTRLTVL.